This TCR beta chain was captured in a study of shared clonotypes between healthy human individuals. About this clone: This specimen includes other DNA sequences encoding the same CDR3.

CDR1 is SGDLS and CDR2 is YYNGEE in the germline V gene. Trimming removed 4 bases from V and 5 bases from J, with 10 bases in between. CDR3 length: 13 amino acids. Repertoires were generated with immunoSEQ multiplex PCR, while TCRdb's copy carries only in-frame clones and drops some. The data contain over a million clones, roughly 96% of them singletons. This TCR was sampled from a man aged 25-45 years in good health. The sequenced material came from naive CD4+ T cells sorted from blood. Noted subset: CD45RA+ positively selected. The chain has TRBV9 and TRBJ2-1; D is unclear. This chain's CDR3 is CASSRDGNNEQFF. DNA of the CDR3: TGTGCCAGCAGCAGGGATGGGAACAATGAGCAGTTCTTC. The variable domain in full, completed from reference TRBV9 and TRBJ2-1, reads DSGVTQTPKHLITATGQRVTLRCSPRSGDLSVYWYQQSLDQGLQFLIQYYNGEERAKGNILERFSAQQFPDLHSELNLSSLELGDSALYFCASSRDGNNEQFFGPGTRLTVL.